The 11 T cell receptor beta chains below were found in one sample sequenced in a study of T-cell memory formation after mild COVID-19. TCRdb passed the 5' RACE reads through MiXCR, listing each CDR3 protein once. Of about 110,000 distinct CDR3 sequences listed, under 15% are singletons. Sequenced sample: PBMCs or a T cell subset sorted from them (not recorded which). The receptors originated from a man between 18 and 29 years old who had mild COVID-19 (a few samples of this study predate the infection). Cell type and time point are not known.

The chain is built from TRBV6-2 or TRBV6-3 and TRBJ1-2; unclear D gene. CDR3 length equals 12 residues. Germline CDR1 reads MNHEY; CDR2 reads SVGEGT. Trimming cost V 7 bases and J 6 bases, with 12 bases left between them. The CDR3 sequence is CASTSNWNGYTF. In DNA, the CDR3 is TGTGCCAGCACCTCAAACTGGAATGGCTACACCTTC.

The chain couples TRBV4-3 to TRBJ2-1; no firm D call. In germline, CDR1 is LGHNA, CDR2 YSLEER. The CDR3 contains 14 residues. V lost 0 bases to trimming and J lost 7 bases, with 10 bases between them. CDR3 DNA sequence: TGCGCCAGCAGCCAAGATAAGGGCTGGAATGAGCAGTTCTTC. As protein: CASSQDKGWNEQFF.

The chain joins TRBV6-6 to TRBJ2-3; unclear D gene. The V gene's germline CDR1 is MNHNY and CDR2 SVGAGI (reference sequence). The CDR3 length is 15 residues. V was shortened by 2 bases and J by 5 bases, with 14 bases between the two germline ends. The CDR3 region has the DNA TGTGCCAGCAGTTACGAGAGTCCCTCGCTAGATACGCAGTATTTT. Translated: CASSYESPSLDTQYF.

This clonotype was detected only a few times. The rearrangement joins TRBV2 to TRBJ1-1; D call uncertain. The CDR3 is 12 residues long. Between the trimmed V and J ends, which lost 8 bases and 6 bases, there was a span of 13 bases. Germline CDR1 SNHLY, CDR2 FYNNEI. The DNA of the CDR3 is TGTGCCAGCGGGGTTGGAATCGCTGAAGCTTTCTTT. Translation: CASGVGIAEAFF.

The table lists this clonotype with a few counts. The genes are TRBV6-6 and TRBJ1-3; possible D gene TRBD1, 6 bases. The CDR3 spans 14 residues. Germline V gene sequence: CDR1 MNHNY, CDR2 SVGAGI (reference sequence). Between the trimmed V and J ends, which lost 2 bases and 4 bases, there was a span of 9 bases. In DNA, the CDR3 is TGTGCCAGCAGTTACACAGGGTCAGGAAACACCATATATTTT. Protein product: CASSYTGSGNTIYF.

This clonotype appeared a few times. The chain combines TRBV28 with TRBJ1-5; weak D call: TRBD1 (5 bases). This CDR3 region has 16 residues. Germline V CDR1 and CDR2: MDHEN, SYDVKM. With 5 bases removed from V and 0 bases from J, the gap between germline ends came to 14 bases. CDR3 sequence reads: CASSAGDGYSNQPQHF. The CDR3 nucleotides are TGTGCCAGCAGTGCCGGGGACGGATATAGCAATCAGCCCCAGCATTTT.

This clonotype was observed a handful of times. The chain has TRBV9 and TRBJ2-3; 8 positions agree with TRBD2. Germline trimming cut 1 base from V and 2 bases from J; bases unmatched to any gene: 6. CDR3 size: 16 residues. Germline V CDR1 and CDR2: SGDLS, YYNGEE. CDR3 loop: CASSVSGGGPTDTQYF. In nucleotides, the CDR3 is TGTGCCAGCAGCGTATCGGGGGGGGGCCCCACAGATACGCAGTATTTT.

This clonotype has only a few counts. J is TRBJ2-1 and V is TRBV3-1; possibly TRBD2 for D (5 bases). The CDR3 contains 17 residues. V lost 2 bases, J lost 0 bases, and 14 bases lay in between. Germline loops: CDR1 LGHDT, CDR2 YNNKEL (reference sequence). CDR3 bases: TGTGCCAGCAGCCAATGGACTTTCTACAGCTCCTACAATGAGCAGTTCTTC. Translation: CASSQWTFYSSYNEQFF.

The DNA of the CDR3 is TGTGCCAGCAGCCAAATCTGGGGCGGGATGAACACTGAAGCTTTCTTT. It specifies CASSQIWGGMNTEAFF. This sequence joins TRBV3-1 and TRBJ1-1; tentative D call: TRBD1 (5 bases). V lost 2 bases, J lost 0 bases, and 13 bases lay in between. This CDR3 region has 16 residues. From germline, CDR1 is LGHDT and CDR2 YNNKEL (reference sequence).

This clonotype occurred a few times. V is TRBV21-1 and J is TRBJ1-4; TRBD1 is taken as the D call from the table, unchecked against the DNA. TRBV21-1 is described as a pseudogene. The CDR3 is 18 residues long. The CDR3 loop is CASSPQQLTGGESEKLFF. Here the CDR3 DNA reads TGTGCCAGCAGCCCCCAGCAACTGACAGGGGGCGAGAGTGAAAAACTGTTTTTT.

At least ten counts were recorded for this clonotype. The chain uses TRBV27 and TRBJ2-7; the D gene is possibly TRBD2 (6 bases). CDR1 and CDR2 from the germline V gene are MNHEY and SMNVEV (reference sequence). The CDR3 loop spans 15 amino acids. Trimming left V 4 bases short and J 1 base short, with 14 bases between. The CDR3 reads CASSSRGRVSYEQYF. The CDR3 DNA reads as TGTGCCAGCAGTTCGCGGGGAAGGGTATCCTACGAGCAGTACTTC.